This T cell receptor beta chain is from a study of blood T cells in healthy people across ages. Germline CDR1 reads SGHRS; CDR2 reads YFSETQ. V lost 5 bases to trimming and J lost 0 bases; unmatched junction nucleotides: 3. This CDR3 contains 15 residues. Next came a second PCR, run for about 7 to 12 cycles, which used a sample-barcoded 5' primer along with a J-beta primer mix. MiXCR, run by TCRdb on the 5' RACE reads, gives a single entry per CDR3 protein. The sample shows some 1.6 million distinct CDR3 sequences, roughly a third of them seen only once. In its sample, this clonotype was seen many times.

The sequencing sample was made of blood. This rearrangement joins TRBV5-1 to TRBJ2-2; 8 bases line up with TRBD2. The TCR sequence derives from a woman aged 25 to 39 in good health. CDR3 sequence (DNA): TGCGCCAGCAGAACGGGGGGGTCGAACACCGGGGAGCTGTTTTTT. Amino acids: CASRTGGSNTGELFF.